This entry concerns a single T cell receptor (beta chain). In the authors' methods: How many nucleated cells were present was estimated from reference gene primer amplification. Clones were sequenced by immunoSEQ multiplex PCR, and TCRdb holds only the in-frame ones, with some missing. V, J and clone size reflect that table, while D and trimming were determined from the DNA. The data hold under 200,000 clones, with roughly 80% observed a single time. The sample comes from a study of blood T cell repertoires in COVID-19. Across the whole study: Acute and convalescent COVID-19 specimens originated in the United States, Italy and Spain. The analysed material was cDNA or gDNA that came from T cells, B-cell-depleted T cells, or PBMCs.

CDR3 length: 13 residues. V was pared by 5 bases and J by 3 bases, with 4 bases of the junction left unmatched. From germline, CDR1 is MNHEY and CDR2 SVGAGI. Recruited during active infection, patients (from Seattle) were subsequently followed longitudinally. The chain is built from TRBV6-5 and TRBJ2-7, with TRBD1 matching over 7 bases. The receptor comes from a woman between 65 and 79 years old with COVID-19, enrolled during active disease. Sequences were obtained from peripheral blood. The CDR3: CASSLRDSYEQYV. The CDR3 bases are TGTGCCAGCAGTCTCCGGGACAGCTACGAGCAGTACGTC.